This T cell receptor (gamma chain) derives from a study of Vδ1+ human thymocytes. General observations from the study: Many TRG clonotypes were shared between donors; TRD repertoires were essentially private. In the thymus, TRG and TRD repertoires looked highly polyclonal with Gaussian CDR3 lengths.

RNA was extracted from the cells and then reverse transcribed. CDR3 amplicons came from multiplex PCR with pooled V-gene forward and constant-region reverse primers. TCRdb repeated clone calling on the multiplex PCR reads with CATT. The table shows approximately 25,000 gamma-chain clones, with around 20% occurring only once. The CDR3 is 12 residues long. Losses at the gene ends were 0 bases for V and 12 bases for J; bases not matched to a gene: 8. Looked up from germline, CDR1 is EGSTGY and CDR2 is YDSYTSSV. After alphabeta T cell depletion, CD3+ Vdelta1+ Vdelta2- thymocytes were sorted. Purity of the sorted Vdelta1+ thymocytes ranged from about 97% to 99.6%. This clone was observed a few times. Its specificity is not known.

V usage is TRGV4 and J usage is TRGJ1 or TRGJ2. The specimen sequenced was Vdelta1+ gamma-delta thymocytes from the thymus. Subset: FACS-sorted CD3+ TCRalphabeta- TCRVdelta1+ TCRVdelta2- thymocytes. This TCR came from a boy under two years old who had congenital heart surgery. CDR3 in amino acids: CATWDGRLRKLF. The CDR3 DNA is TGTGCCACCTGGGATGGGCGTCTCAGGAAACTCTTT.